Listed here are 19 T cell receptor beta chains from one sample, sequenced in a study of regulatory T cells in long-lasting Graves disease. Combining iRepertoire HTBI primers with Arm-PCR of CDR3 regions, the authors built TCR beta libraries. Using its own MiXCR run on the multiplex PCR reads, TCRdb lists one record per CDR3 protein. The sample lists some 470,000 distinct CDR3 sequences, around a fifth seen once, with roughly 7% in the top ten. Time point in this sample: persistent/refractory GD, antithyroid drugs over 5 years with positive TRAb. The TCR library was made from RNA extracted from PBMCs. Source: peripheral blood mononuclear cells (PBMCs), taken when the disease was refractory, from a patient treated with antithyroid drugs. The receptors shown here come from a female donor with Graves disease.

The chain combines TRBV12-3 or TRBV12-4 with TRBJ1-6, with D unresolved. V gave up 5 bases and J gave up 7 bases, with 12 bases separating them. The CDR3 runs 14 residues. This chain's CDR3 is CASSAESLNSPLHF. The CDR3 nucleotides read TGTGCCAGCAGTGCGGAGAGTCTCAATTCACCCCTCCACTTT.

This clonotype was picked up many times. The V call is TRBV28, the J call TRBJ2-5; 7 positions agree with TRBD1. The CDR3 runs to 16 residues. Unmatched junction bases numbered 5, after V lost 0 bases and J lost 1 base. The germline CDR1 and CDR2 sequences are MDHEN and SYDVKM. This CDR3 reads CASSLWLGDSQETQYF. CDR3 in DNA: TGTGCCAGCAGTTTATGGTTAGGGGACAGCCAAGAGACCCAGTACTTC.

The sample holds many counts of this clonotype. This sequence joins TRBV11-2 and TRBJ1-4; D might be TRBD1 (5 bases). Germline assignment: CDR1 SGHAT and CDR2 FQNNGV. V lost 4 bases and J 4 bases, leaving 13 bases between the germline ends. The CDR3 has 15 residues. Here the CDR3 reads CASSSSGTVNEKLFF. The CDR3 bases are TGTGCCAGCAGCTCCTCCGGGACTGTTAATGAAAAACTGTTTTTT.

This clonotype was seen at least ten times. The chain is built from TRBV27 and TRBJ1-2; 7 bases are a match to TRBD1. V lost 5 bases and J lost 6; bases outside the gene matches: 6. This CDR3 is built from 13 residues. The germline gives CDR1 MNHEY, CDR2 SMNVEV (reference sequence). In nucleotides, the CDR3 is TGTGCCAGCAGTGAACGACAGGGCCATGGCTACACCTTC. It encodes CASSERQGHGYTF.

Comments on this clonotype: Germline is not matched at one junction end, which may reflect a read error. This sequence joins TRBV19 and TRBJ2-5; weak D call: TRBD1 (6 bases). CDR3 size: 13 residues. Germline V gene data show CDR1 as LNHDA and CDR2 as SQIVND (reference sequence). In nucleotides, the CDR3 is TGTGCCAGTAAGGTTCAGGGGCTAGAGACCCAGTGCTTC. As protein: CASKVQGLETQCF. The entire variable domain, with the rest obtained from reference TRBV19 and TRBJ2-5, is as follows: DGGITQSPKYLFRKEGQNVTLSCEQNLNHDAMYWYRQDPGQGLRLIYYSQIVNDFQKGDIAEGYSVSREKKESFPLTVTSAQKNPTAFYLCASKVQGLETQCFGPGTRLLVL.

V is TRBV5-1 and J is TRBJ1-2; D might be TRBD1 (5 bases). The CDR3 sequence is 15 residues long. The V gene lost 6 bases and the J gene lost 3 bases, with 18 bases spanning the gap. CDR1 and CDR2 (germline): SGHRS, YFSETQ. CDR3 sequence reads: CASKSGPDFHYGYTF. The CDR3 DNA follows: TGCGCCAGCAAGTCGGGACCCGACTTCCACTATGGCTACACCTTC.

This clonotype was seen ten or more times. The J gene is TRBJ2-5, the V gene TRBV6-1; 10 bases map to TRBD2. V lost 7 bases and J lost 2; bases outside the gene matches: 7. Germline V gives CDR1 MNHNS, CDR2 SASEGT. The CDR3 is 15 residues long. Here the CDR3 DNA reads TGTGCCAGCAACCAAGCGGGGGGGCAACAAGAGACCCAGTACTTC. Amino acids: CASNQAGGQQETQYF.

In DNA form, the CDR3 reads TGCAGTGCGTCCAAGAACTCCTACGAGCAGTACTTC. Translation: CSASKNSYEQYF. This chain links TRBV20-1 with TRBJ2-7; D gene ambiguous. V was shortened by 6 bases and J by 0 bases, with 9 bases between the two germline ends. Germline CDR1 reads DFQATT; CDR2 reads SNEGSKA (reference sequence). There are 12 residues in the CDR3.

This clonotype was counted a few times. The gene calls are TRBV12-3 or TRBV12-4 and TRBJ1-6, with D unresolved. The CDR3 extends over 17 amino acids. V shed 1 base and J shed 9 bases, with 19 bases lying between them. CDR3 sequence: CASSLGKAEGYGSPLHF. The DNA of the CDR3 is TGTGCCAGCAGTTTAGGAAAAGCGGAGGGTTACGGTTCACCCCTCCACTTT.

This clonotype was seen repeatedly, ten times or more. V gene TRBV6-1 combines with J gene TRBJ2-4, with TRBD1 matching over 8 bases. The trim removed 6 bases at V and 10 bases at J, leaving 11 bases unmatched. Germline assignment: CDR1 MNHNS and CDR2 SASEGT. The CDR3 is made up of 14 amino acids. The CDR3 nucleotides read TGTGCCAGCAGCCCGGACAGGGAAACCCCGATTCAGTACTTC. It encodes CASSPDRETPIQYF.

The gene calls are TRBV6-1 and TRBJ2-2; 7 positions agree with TRBD1. Germline V gene sequence: CDR1 MNHNS, CDR2 SASEGT. There are 15 residues in the CDR3. The ends lost 5 bases at V and 5 bases at J; junction bases unmatched: 8. The CDR3 region is CASSTGTERTGELFF. CDR3 nucleotide sequence: TGTGCCAGCAGTACCGGGACAGAAAGGACCGGGGAGCTGTTTTTT.

This clonotype was recorded a few times. V is TRBV9 and J is TRBJ1-6, with D possibly TRBD1 on 5 matching bases. This CDR3 is built from 15 residues. Germline-derived CDR1 and CDR2 are SGDLS and YYNGEE. Deletions cut 3 bases from V and 10 bases from J, with 17 bases between. The CDR3 is CASSAGGGKGSPLHF. CDR3 sequence (DNA): TGTGCCAGCAGCGCGGGCGGGGGTAAGGGATCACCCCTCCACTTT.

This clonotype was counted at least ten times. The chain combines TRBV27 with TRBJ1-1; tentative D call: TRBD1 (5 bases). There are 14 residues in the CDR3. The V end lost 0 bases, the J end lost 8 bases, and 13 bases lay between the germline ends. Germline lookup yields CDR1 MNHEY and CDR2 SMNVEV (reference sequence). CDR3 sequence: CASSLSGGRLEAFF. The CDR3 DNA reads TGTGCCAGCAGTTTATCGGGGGGTCGCCTGGAAGCTTTCTTT.

The V and J genes are TRBV12-3 or TRBV12-4 and TRBJ2-1; D is unresolved. This CDR3 has 13 amino acids. With 3 bases removed from V and 6 bases from J, the gap between germline ends came to 9 bases. The CDR3 reads CASSFRGSNEQFF. The CDR3 DNA reads TGTGCCAGCAGTTTTCGAGGTAGCAATGAGCAGTTCTTC.

This clonotype was detected only a few times. The chain is built from TRBV29-1 and TRBJ2-5; 10 nucleotides line up with TRBD1. The CDR3 extends over 13 amino acids. The germline gives CDR1 SQVTM, CDR2 ANQGSEA. The V and J ends lost 7 bases and 5 bases, in that order; junction bases with no gene match: 7. The CDR3 nucleotides are TGCAGCGGGGACAGGGGAGAGCGGGAGACCCAGTACTTC. This sequence encodes CSGDRGERETQYF.

The V gene is TRBV20-1, the J gene TRBJ2-7; D is possibly TRBD1 (6 bases). Germline loops: CDR1 DFQATT, CDR2 SNEGSKA (reference sequence). This CDR3 region has 13 residues. The V gene lost 4 bases and the J gene lost 0 bases, with 10 bases spanning the gap. CDR3: CSATAGVSYEQYF. CDR3 DNA sequence: TGCAGTGCTACGGCAGGGGTCTCCTACGAGCAGTACTTC.

The table lists this clonotype with a few counts. This chain connects TRBV9 to TRBJ1-1; D gene unclear. Germline V gene data show CDR1 as SGDLS and CDR2 as YYNGEE. The CDR3 length is 15 residues. V lost 4 bases, J lost 4 bases, and 17 bases lay in between. The CDR3 DNA follows: TGTGCCAGCAGCCTTACCCGGGAGGTAGGCACTGAAGCTTTCTTT. Its protein product is CASSLTREVGTEAFF.

This clonotype was found many times. The genes are TRBV20-1 and TRBJ1-1; 7 positions match TRBD1. The CDR3 runs to 14 residues. Germline CDR1 DFQATT, CDR2 SNEGSKA (reference sequence). Trimming at V came to 1 base and at J to 1 base, leaving 3 bases not matched to a gene. CDR3 amino acids: CSARGPGGNTEAFF. The CDR3 bases are TGCAGTGCTAGAGGCCCAGGGGGGAACACTGAAGCTTTCTTT.

At least ten counts were recorded for this clonotype. The chain couples TRBV20-1 to TRBJ1-2; D is unresolved. The CDR3 totals 13 residues. Germline loops: CDR1 DFQATT, CDR2 SNEGSKA (reference sequence). V was trimmed by 3 bases and J by 5 bases, leaving 13 bases between them. The CDR3: CSASGTIGYGYTF. In nucleotides, the CDR3 is TGCAGTGCTAGCGGCACGATTGGGTATGGCTACACCTTC.